The T cell receptor (beta chain) under discussion was sequenced for a study of T-cell memory formation after mild COVID-19. About the research overall: Most TCR clusters belonged to a single donor. Study-level points and caveats: The second-wave clones peaking on day 37 were not confirmed as SARS-CoV-2-specific.

This clonotype was seen more than once but under ten times. The target antigen is unknown. Germline CDR1 is SGHTA and CDR2 is FQGTGA. The ends lost 5 bases at V and 9 bases at J; junction bases unmatched: 13. This CDR3 comprises 16 residues. 5'RACE primed at constant segments yielded TCR alpha and TCR beta cDNA libraries bearing sample barcodes and UMIs. One entry per CDR3 protein results from TCRdb running MiXCR on the 5' RACE reads. The repertoire has roughly 300,000 distinct CDR3 sequences, roughly an eighth of them found once; the top ten carry roughly 20%. This chain connects TRBV7-3 to TRBJ2-1, with 10 bases lining up with TRBD1. Material: PBMCs or a T cell subset sorted from them (not recorded which). The TCR originated in a man aged 18 to 30 who had mild COVID-19 (a few samples of this study predate the infection). Cell type and time point are not known. The CDR3 region is CASSPLGDRGRGEQFF. The CDR3 coding sequence is TGTGCCAGCAGCCCCTTAGGTGACAGGGGGCGAGGTGAGCAGTTCTTC.